Each of the 24 T cell receptor beta chains below was sequenced from the same sample in a study of T cell responses to AZD1222 COVID-19 vaccine. Repertoires were generated with immunoSEQ multiplex PCR, while TCRdb's copy carries only in-frame clones and drops some. The repertoire includes roughly 170,000 clones, roughly 88% of them detected once, and approximately 0.5% sits in the top ten. Sequenced material: peripheral blood, taken on day 0 of AZD1222 vaccination. These receptors all come from an adult in good health.

V and J are TRBV6-5 and TRBJ2-2; perhaps D is TRBD1 or TRBD2 (5 bases each). Per the germline V gene, CDR1 is MNHEY and CDR2 is SVGAGI. The V end lost 2 bases, the J end lost 4 bases, and 14 bases lay between the germline ends. The CDR3 is made up of 16 amino acids. CDR3 sequence (DNA): TGTGCCAGCAGTTACCGAGGGGACGTAGGCACCGGGGAGCTGTTTTTT. This codes for CASSYRGDVGTGELFF.

This clone is a singleton in its sample. The chain combines TRBV18 with TRBJ2-3, with unresolved D. The CDR3 is 14 residues long. The germline V and J ends were trimmed by 2 bases and 0 bases, with 6 bases remaining between them. Germline V gene data show CDR1 as KGHSH and CDR2 as LQKENI. This CDR3 is CASSPIPSTDTQYF. The CDR3 nucleotides are TGTGCCAGCTCACCAATACCCAGCACAGATACGCAGTATTTT.

The table lists this clone with a count of one. The chain employs TRBV30 and TRBJ2-7; D possibly corresponds to TRBD2 (6 bases). CDR3 length equals 14 residues. V dropped 0 bases and J dropped 1 base, with 10 bases sitting between them. Per the germline V gene, CDR1 is GTSNPN and CDR2 is SVGIG (reference sequence). The CDR3 bases are TGTGCCTGGAGTGTGGGGGGAAAGTCCTACGAGCAGTACTTC. Translation gives CAWSVGGKSYEQYF.

This sequence joins TRBV13 and TRBJ2-1, with D unclear. The CDR3 has 13 residues. Germline CDR1 reads PRHDT; CDR2 reads FYEKMQ (reference sequence). V lost 2 bases to trimming and J lost 10 bases, with 12 bases between them. CDR3 sequence (DNA): TGTGCCAGCAGCTTAAGAGTCTTGCGGGAGCAGTTCTTC. This sequence encodes CASSLRVLREQFF.

V is TRBV9 and J is TRBJ1-6; D remains unclear. The CDR3 consists of 14 residues. Per germline, CDR1 SGDLS and CDR2 YYNGEE. V dropped 0 bases and J dropped 8 bases, with 9 bases sitting between them. Here the CDR3 DNA reads TGTGCCAGCAGCGTAGATAGTATCGATTCACCCCTCCACTTT. Its protein is CASSVDSIDSPLHF. The full variable domain, its missing parts supplied by reference TRBV9 and TRBJ1-6, is DSGVTQTPKHLITATGQRVTLRCSPRSGDLSVYWYQQSLDQGLQFLIQYYNGEERAKGNILERFSAQQFPDLHSELNLSSLELGDSALYFCASSVDSIDSPLHFGNGTRLTVT.

The rearrangement uses TRBV5-4 and TRBJ2-7; TRBD2 matches 12 bases. Unmatched junction bases numbered 8, after V lost 10 bases and J lost 3 bases. The CDR3 totals 14 residues. From germline, CDR1 is SGHNT and CDR2 YYREEE (reference sequence). The CDR3 is CAVRTSGRIYEQYF. The CDR3 DNA follows: TGTGCCGTTCGAACTAGCGGGAGGATCTACGAGCAGTACTTC.

The CDR3 spells CASSMLSVGSYDEQYF. CDR3 nucleotides: TGTGCCAGTAGTATGCTTTCGGTAGGGAGTTACGACGAGCAGTACTTC. The chain is built from TRBV19 and TRBJ2-7, with D possibly matching TRBD2 (5 bases). CDR3 length: 16 amino acids. Trimming removed 3 bases at V and 5 bases at J, with 20 bases between. Germline V gene sequence: CDR1 LNHDA, CDR2 SQIVND (reference sequence).

The rearrangement uses TRBV6-5 and TRBJ2-3, with D uncertain. Germline CDR1 MNHEY, CDR2 SVGAGI. V shed 2 bases and J shed 0 bases, with 3 bases lying between them. CDR3 length: 13 amino acids. In DNA form, the CDR3 reads TGTGCCAGCAGTTACCCGAGCACAGATACGCAGTATTTT. It specifies CASSYPSTDTQYF.

V usage is TRBV6-2 or TRBV6-3 and J usage is TRBJ1-2, with D hard to call. CDR1 is MNHEY, CDR2 SVGEGT, per germline. V was cut by 2 bases and J by 8 bases, with 6 bases left in between. The CDR3 consists of 11 residues. The CDR3 coding sequence is TGTGCCAGCAGTTACCCCGCAGGCTACACCTTC. This encodes CASSYPAGYTF.

The chain combines TRBV6-2 or TRBV6-3 with TRBJ2-3, with 8 bases lining up with TRBD2. This CDR3 contains 15 residues. Per the germline V gene, CDR1 is MNHEY and CDR2 is SVGEGT. The V and J ends lost 5 bases and 0 bases, in that order; junction bases with no gene match: 4. CDR3 bases: TGTGCCAGCAGTCGACTAGCGTCAAGCACAGATACGCAGTATTTT. It codes for CASSRLASSTDTQYF.

The chain uses TRBV11-2 and TRBJ1-1; tentative D call: TRBD1 (6 bases). Between the trimmed V and J ends, which lost 5 bases and 3 bases, there was a span of 22 bases. This CDR3 region has 17 residues. Germline V lookup: CDR1 SGHAT, CDR2 FQNNGV. In nucleotides, the CDR3 is TGTGCCAGCAGCCGCCGCGGAGGGGGAATGGGGGACACTGAAGCTTTCTTT. Translating gives CASSRRGGGMGDTEAFF.

The gene calls are TRBV30 and TRBJ1-6, with TRBD1 as a possible D gene (6 bases). Germline-derived CDR1 and CDR2 are GTSNPN and SVGIG (reference sequence). The V gene lost 4 bases and the J gene lost 2 bases, with 15 bases spanning the gap. The length of the CDR3 is 16 residues. The CDR3 bases are TGTGCCTGGACTCCGGCGGGGGCTACCTATAATTCACCCCTCCACTTT. This codes for CAWTPAGATYNSPLHF.

CDR3: CASRATRMNYGYTF. The CDR3 DNA reads as TGTGCCAGCAGGGCCACTCGTATGAACTATGGCTACACCTTC. The genes are TRBV2 and TRBJ1-2; D unresolved. CDR3 size: 14 residues. Germline CDR1 is SNHLY and CDR2 is FYNNEI. V lost 6 bases and J 2 bases, leaving 13 bases between the germline ends.

In its sample, this clone was seen once. V is TRBV5-1 and J is TRBJ2-1; either TRBD1 or TRBD2 may supply D (5 bases each). The germline V gene has CDR1 SGHRS and CDR2 YFSETQ. The V end lost 0 bases, the J end lost 2 bases, and 9 bases lay between the germline ends. This CDR3 region has 15 residues. Written as DNA, the CDR3 is TGCGCCAGCAGCTTGGCAGGGAGCCCCTACAATGAGCAGTTCTTC. As protein: CASSLAGSPYNEQFF.

The chain couples TRBV7-6 to TRBJ2-7; no clear D. This CDR3 region has 13 residues. Trimming left V 2 bases short and J 3 bases short, with 8 bases between. Germline CDR1 and CDR2: SGHVS and FNYEAQ. The CDR3 region is CASSLSWGYEQYF. DNA of the CDR3: TGTGCCAGCAGCTTATCGTGGGGCTACGAGCAGTACTTC.

This chain connects TRBV3-1 (or the pseudogene TRBV3-2) to TRBJ1-2, with 8 nucleotides matching TRBD1. The germline V gene has CDR1 LGHDT and CDR2 YNNKEL (reference sequence). This CDR3 is 15 amino acids long. Germline trimming cut 4 bases from V and 4 bases from J; bases unmatched to any gene: 8. CDR3: CASSLNTGTGYGYTF. CDR3 coding DNA: TGTGCCAGCAGCCTTAACACCGGGACAGGCTATGGCTACACCTTC.

The chain carries TRBV18 and TRBJ1-3; unclear D gene. CDR1 is KGHSH, CDR2 LQKENI, per germline. Trimming left V 2 bases short and J 0 bases short, with 11 bases between. This CDR3 spans 16 amino acids. The CDR3 spells CASSPNDAPSGNTIYF. CDR3 DNA: TGTGCCAGCTCACCAAATGACGCGCCCTCTGGAAACACCATATATTTT.

This clone was recorded once. The chain is built from TRBV5-4 and TRBJ1-6, with D possibly TRBD1 on 5 matching bases. Per germline, CDR1 SGHNT and CDR2 YYREEE (reference sequence). The CDR3 covers 15 residues. V was trimmed by 4 bases and J by 6 bases, leaving 14 bases between them. The CDR3 loop is CASSPGGTGNSPLHF. CDR3 nucleotides: TGTGCCAGCAGCCCCGGGGGGACGGGTAATTCACCCCTCCACTTT.

The chain couples TRBV19 to TRBJ2-3; the D gene is possibly TRBD2 (7 bases). Germline CDR1 LNHDA, CDR2 SQIVND (reference sequence). V lost 9 bases to trimming and J lost 4 bases, with 20 bases between them. The CDR3 is 15 amino acids. The CDR3 is CASQLGRGRADTQYF. CDR3 sequence (DNA): TGTGCCAGCCAACTTGGAAGGGGGAGGGCAGATACGCAGTATTTT.

The genes are TRBV4-1 and TRBJ1-4, with TRBD1 as a possible D gene (6 bases). This CDR3 has 15 amino acids. The V gene lost 3 bases and the J gene lost 0 bases, with 8 bases spanning the gap. Per germline, CDR1 MGHRA and CDR2 YSYEKL. Written as DNA, the CDR3 is TGCGCCAGCAGCCATCCAGGGGCAACTAATGAAAAACTGTTTTTT. Amino acids: CASSHPGATNEKLFF.

The gene calls are TRBV5-6 and TRBJ2-7; 8 nucleotides align to TRBD2. Germline V gene data show CDR1 as SGHDT and CDR2 as YYEEEE. The CDR3 contains 15 residues. J lost 2 bases, V lost 4 bases, and 8 bases had no gene match. The CDR3, as DNA: TGTGCCAGCAGCCCCCGGGGGGGGAACCCCTACGAGCAGTACTTC. Encoded protein: CASSPRGGNPYEQYF.

The chain is built from TRBV27 and TRBJ2-2, with a weak D call TRBD2 (5 bases). V was pared by 1 base and J by 7 bases, with 10 bases between. The CDR3 loop spans 14 amino acids. Germline loops: CDR1 MNHEY, CDR2 SMNVEV (reference sequence). Here the CDR3 reads CASSLWAGVGELFF. CDR3 DNA: TGTGCCAGCAGTTTATGGGCGGGCGTCGGGGAGCTGTTTTTT.

The gene calls are TRBV4-1 and TRBJ1-5; D unresolved. The CDR3 runs 14 residues. The germline CDR1 and CDR2 sequences are MGHRA and YSYEKL. V lost 6 bases and J 0 bases, leaving 9 bases between the germline ends. CDR3 loop: CASRDPTSNQPQHF. The CDR3 DNA sequence: TGCGCCAGCAGAGACCCTACTAGCAATCAGCCCCAGCATTTT.

This clone appeared once. This chain joins TRBV19 and TRBJ2-3; perhaps D is TRBD1 or TRBD2 (5 bases each). The CDR3 consists of 15 residues. Germline-derived CDR1 and CDR2 are LNHDA and SQIVND (reference sequence). V was cut by 7 bases and J by 2 bases, with 16 bases left in between. CDR3 protein: CASTSGAKPTDTQYF. The CDR3 coding sequence is TGTGCCAGTACCTCCGGGGCTAAACCCACAGATACGCAGTATTTT.